Listed here is a single T cell receptor beta chain. In its sample, this clonotype was seen a few times. The antigen this receptor binds is unknown. There are no base qualities to consult, and no much larger clone falls within one base. The source of the sample is a study of neurological immune-mediated disorders (dated by TCRdb to about 2019). Study-level background: Peripheral blood TCR-beta repertoires from HTLV-I-associated myelopathy (HAM/TSP) patients, multiple sclerosis patients and healthy controls were compared by UMI-based sequencing. The 90 to 120 TCR-beta libraries covered PBMC samples along with longitudinal samples, technical triplicates, and paired sorted CD4+ and CD8+ T-cell subsets. Of the approximately 65 subjects in the cohort, some 15 were HAM/TSP patients, around 35 were multiple sclerosis patients, and approximately 20 were healthy controls. Longitudinal HAM/TSP and healthy donors had 3 time-points each (roughly 3-40 month intervals). Beyond this particular receptor, the publication reports: TCR clonal expansion was highest in HAM/TSP patients and lowest in MS patients, with MS patients falling below even healthy controls. No identical CDR3 amino acid sequences were shared among expanded clones across subjects, suggesting private TCR-beta repertoires in all groups.

The sample's time point label, decoded: longitudinal time-point 1 (baseline). Blood bank volunteers in Maryland, USA served as the healthy controls. For unsorted PBMC libraries, 2 million PBMCs were used after storage in RNAlater at -80 degrees C until RNA extraction. Peripheral blood was subjected to Ficoll-Hypaque density gradient centrifugation to isolate PBMCs, which were then cryopreserved in liquid nitrogen. The CDR3 holds 14 amino acids from the cysteine to the phenylalanine. The sequence is cut down to CDR3 DNA, 42 bases in frame from base 1. V loses 4 bases, J loses 4 bases, and the germline ends lie 13 bases apart. Sequences MDHEN (CDR1) and SYDVKM (CDR2) are obtained from the germline V gene. cDNA was synthesized by template-switch 5'RACE using a primer with a 10-nucleotide random unique molecular identifier that tagged each TCR transcript. Each sequencing run produced over 190 million TCR-beta sequences covering 15-18 subjects. The RNeasy kit was used for extraction of total RNA. Using the KAPA Real-time Library Amplification kit, TCR-beta VDJ regions were amplified with primers for the TCR constant region and the 5'RACE anchor. Sample indexes and Illumina adaptors were added in a first PCR, after which library yield was increased in a second PCR. After Ampure bead purification, the TCR product of roughly 650 bp was size-selected on a 2% E-gel SizeSelection system. Before pooling, library quality was assessed on a Bioanalyzer, concentration was determined with Qubit, and library quantification was performed with the Kapa Library Quantification kit. An Illumina HiSeq 2500 was used to sequence the libraries paired-end at 2 x 150 bp. To increase sequence diversity, roughly 23-30% phiX was spiked into each library pool. As for how the authors treated the data: Quality-filtered reads were processed with the UMI-based MiGEC pipeline, and over 75% of raw TCR sequences were removed by the MiGEC pipeline during error correction. IMGT germline references were used for aligning VDJ genes, and each clonotype was defined as a unique CDR3 amino acid sequence together with its V-J genes. Clonal expansion, Shannon diversity, and CDR3 relatedness (CalcPairwiseDistances, ClusterSamples) were evaluated with VDJtools, and phylogenetic trees were built with CLCbio workbench. Using coefficient-of-variation modelling across technical triplicates, the study counted a clone as expanded if it had at least 8 unique UMIs. Starting from the raw public reads, TCRdb applied fastp trimming at Q25, assembled clones with MiXCR and retained in-frame beta chains. Rows with a matching CDR3 protein are joined into one entry that keeps the most common DNA and genes. TCRdb, not the authors, supplied the V and J calls. This sample gives 60,000 to 90,000 distinct CDR3 sequences in total; 9.5% to 13% of them show up just once. More than 9% of the sample belongs to the ten largest clones.

The chain is encoded by TRBV28 joined to TRBJ1-2, with TRBD1 tentatively as D gene (5 bases match). Material: PBMCs. The TCR originated in a man aged 30 to 39 in good health. The sequenced DNA is TGTGCCAGCAGTTCAGCCGACAGTCTCTATGGCTACACCTTC. Its translation reads: CASSSADSLYGYTF.